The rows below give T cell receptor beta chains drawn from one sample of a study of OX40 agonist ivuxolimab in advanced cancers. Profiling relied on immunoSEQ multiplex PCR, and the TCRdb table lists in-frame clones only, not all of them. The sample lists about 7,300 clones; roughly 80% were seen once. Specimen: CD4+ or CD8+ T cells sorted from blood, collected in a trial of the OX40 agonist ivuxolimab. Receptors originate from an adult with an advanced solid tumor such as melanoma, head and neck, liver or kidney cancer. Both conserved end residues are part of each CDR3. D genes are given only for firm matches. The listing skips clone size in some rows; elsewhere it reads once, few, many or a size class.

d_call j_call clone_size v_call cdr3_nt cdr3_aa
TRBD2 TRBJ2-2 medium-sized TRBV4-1 TGCGCCAGCAGCCAGAGGGCTAGCGGGGGAACCGGGGAGCTGTTTTTT CASSQRASGGTGELFF
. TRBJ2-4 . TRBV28 TGTGCCAGCAGTAATTTAGGAGGAAAAAACATTCAGTACTTC CASSNLGGKNIQYF
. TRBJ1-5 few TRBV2 TGTGCCAGCAGTGAAGGGGGAGGTCAGCCCCAGCATTTT CASSEGGGQPQHF
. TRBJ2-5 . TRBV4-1 TGCGCCAGCAGCCAGGAGACTAGTCTTAGAGAGACCCAGTACTTC CASSQETSLRETQYF
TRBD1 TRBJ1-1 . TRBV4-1 TGCGCCAGCAGCCCGACAGGGATGAACACTGAAGCTTTCTTT CASSPTGMNTEAFF
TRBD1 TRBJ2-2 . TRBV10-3 TGTGCCATCGGACAGGGGCAAAACACCGGGGAGCTGTTTTTT CAIGQGQNTGELFF
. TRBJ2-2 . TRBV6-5 TGTGCCAGCATGATCATGAACACCGGGGAGCTGTTTTTT CASMIMNTGELFF
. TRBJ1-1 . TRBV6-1 TGTGCCAGCTCAGTCCCGAGGCCAGAGAACACTGAAGCTTTCTTT CASSVPRPENTEAFF
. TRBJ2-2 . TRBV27 TGTGCCAGCAGCCCTGGGACGGGCGGGGAGCTGTTTTTT CASSPGTGGELFF
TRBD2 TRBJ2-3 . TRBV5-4 TGTGCCAGCAGTGATAGCGGGGGCACGCCTACGCAGTATTTT CASSDSGGTPTQYF
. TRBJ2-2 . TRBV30 TGTGCCTGGAGTCCGACGGGCACCGGGGAGCTGTTTTTT CAWSPTGTGELFF
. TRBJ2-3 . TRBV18 TGTGCCAGCTCACCACCGTCCCGAAGCACAGATACGCAGTATTTT CASSPPSRSTDTQYF
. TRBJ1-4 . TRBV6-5 TGTGCCAGCAGTTACGTGCGAAGGGGGGGGAATGAAAAACTGTTTTTT CASSYVRRGGNEKLFF
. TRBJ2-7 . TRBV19 TGTGCCAGTAGTCCCCGGAAGGGAGGCGAGCAGTACTTC CASSPRKGGEQYF
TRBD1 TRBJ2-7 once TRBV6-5 TGTGCCAGCAGTTCCCGGGACAGGGGAGGCCTCGAGCAGTACTTC CASSSRDRGGLEQYF
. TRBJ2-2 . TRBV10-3 TGTGCCATCAGTGAGGGGGTTGCCGGGGAGCTGTTTTTT CAISEGVAGELFF
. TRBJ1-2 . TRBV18 TGTGCCAGCTCACCCACTTCGGGACGATACCTCTACTATGGCTACACCTTC CASSPTSGRYLYYGYTF
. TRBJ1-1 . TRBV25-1 TGTGCCAGCAGGGACCCTGGGAGGAACACTGAAGCTTTCTTT CASRDPGRNTEAFF
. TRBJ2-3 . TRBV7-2 TGTGCCAGCAGCTTAAGGTCCAGAGGGAGCACAGATACGCAGTATTTT CASSLRSRGSTDTQYF
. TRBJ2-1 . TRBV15 TGTGCCACCAGCAGAGGTGATGTCGGGGCCGGGACTCCTGGTGGTGAGCAGTTCTTC CATSRGDVGAGTPGGEQFF
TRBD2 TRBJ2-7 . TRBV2 TGTGCCAGCAGGACTAGCAAGTCCTACGAGCAGTACTTC CASRTSKSYEQYF
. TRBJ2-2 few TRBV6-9 TGTGCCAGCAGTCGCCGGTCGAACACCGGGGAGCTGTTTTTT CASSRRSNTGELFF
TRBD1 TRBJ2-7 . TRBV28 TGTGCCAGCAGCATAGGGGGACAGGGGCCGTGGGAAATCAACTACGAGCAGTACTTC CASSIGGQGPWEINYEQYF
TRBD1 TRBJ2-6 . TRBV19 TGTGCCAGTAATAGTCCCCAGGGGGCACAGGATGGGGCCAACGTCCTGACTTTC CASNSPQGAQDGANVLTF
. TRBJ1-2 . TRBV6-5 TGTGCCAGATTCACAGAGAAGCTAAGCTATGGCTACACCTTC CARFTEKLSYGYTF
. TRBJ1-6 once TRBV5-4 TGTGCCAGCAGCTTGGGGGAGGAGGTCACCTATAATTCACCCCTCCACTTT CASSLGEEVTYNSPLHF
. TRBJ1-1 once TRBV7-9 TGTGCCAGCAGCTCTGGGGTGGCGGGTCGGACTGAAGCTTTCTTT CASSSGVAGRTEAFF
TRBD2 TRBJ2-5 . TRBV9 TGTGCCAGCAGCGTAGGAAACGGGGGGGCGGAGACCCAGTACTTC CASSVGNGGAETQYF
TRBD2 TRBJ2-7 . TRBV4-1 TGCGCCAGCAGCCCGACTAGCGGGGGGGTTAGTGTGTACGAGCAGTACTTC CASSPTSGGVSVYEQYF
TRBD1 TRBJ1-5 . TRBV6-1 TGTGCCAGCAGTGAAAGGACAGGGTTTAATCAGCCCCAGCATTTT CASSERTGFNQPQHF
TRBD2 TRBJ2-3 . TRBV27 TGTGCCAGCAGTTTATCTGGGGGGGGGTACTCAGATACGCAGTATTTT CASSLSGGGYSDTQYF
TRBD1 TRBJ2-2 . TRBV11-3 TGTGCCAGCAGCTTCAGACAGGGCCTAAACACCGGGGAGCTGTTTTTT CASSFRQGLNTGELFF
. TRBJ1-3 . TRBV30 TGTGCCTGGGGGCCAGGGGTTTCTTGGAACACCATATATTTT CAWGPGVSWNTIYF
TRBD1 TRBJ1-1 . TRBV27 TGTGCCAGCAGTTTATCCGGGACAGGGACTGAAGCTTTCTTT CASSLSGTGTEAFF
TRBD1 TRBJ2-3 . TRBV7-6 TGTGCCAGCAGCTTAATGGACAGGGAAAGAACAGATACGCAGTATTTT CASSLMDRERTDTQYF
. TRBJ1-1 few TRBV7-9 TGTGCCAGCAGTCAACAGAACACTGAAGCTTTCTTT CASSQQNTEAFF
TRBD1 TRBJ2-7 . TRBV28 TGTGCCAGCAGTTCCGACAGGGGTTCCTACGAGCAGTACTTC CASSSDRGSYEQYF
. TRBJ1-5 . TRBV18 TGTGCCAGCTCCGGGACACTTAGCAATCAGCCCCAGCATTTT CASSGTLSNQPQHF
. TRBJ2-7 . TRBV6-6 TGTGCCAGCAGCAGACATCCCTACGAGCAGTACTTC CASSRHPYEQYF
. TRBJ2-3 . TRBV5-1 TGCGCCAGCAGCTTGATCTCAGATACGCAGTATTTT CASSLISDTQYF
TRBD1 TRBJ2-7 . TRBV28 TGTGCCAGCAGCTTTACAGGGGATGGTAACGAGCAGTACTTC CASSFTGDGNEQYF
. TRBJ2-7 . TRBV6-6 TGTGCCAGCAGTCCGCGAGGCCTACCGAGCCCCTACGAGCAGTACTTC CASSPRGLPSPYEQYF
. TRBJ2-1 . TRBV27 TGTGCCAGCAGTTTAAGCGGGCGTTACAATGAGCAGTTCTTC CASSLSGRYNEQFF
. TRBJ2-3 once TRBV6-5 TGTGCCAGCAGTTACTCGATTCCCAGCACAGATACGCAGTATTTT CASSYSIPSTDTQYF
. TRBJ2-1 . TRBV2 TGTGCCAGCAGTGGCCCAACCAGGGATCGGGTCTACAATGAGCAGTTCTTC CASSGPTRDRVYNEQFF
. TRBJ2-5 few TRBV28 TGTGCCAGCAGTAATTTAGGTGGTGAAGAAGAGACCCAGTACTTC CASSNLGGEEETQYF
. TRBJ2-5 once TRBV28 TGTGCCAGCAGTTCCAAAGGGTGGAGCAGTCAAGAGACCCAGTACTTC CASSSKGWSSQETQYF
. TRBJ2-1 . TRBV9 TGTGCCAGCAGCGTAGAACCAGCGGGCGCCTACAATGAGCAGTTCTTC CASSVEPAGAYNEQFF
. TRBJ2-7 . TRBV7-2 TGTGCCAGCAGCTTTGGGTCCAACTACGAGCAGTACTTC CASSFGSNYEQYF
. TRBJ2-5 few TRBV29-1 TGCAGCGTTGAAGCTCAGGCAGAGGGGGAGACCCAGTACTTC CSVEAQAEGETQYF
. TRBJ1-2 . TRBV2 TGTGCCAGCATTTGGACTAACTATGGCTACACCTTC CASIWTNYGYTF
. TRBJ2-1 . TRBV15 TGTGCCACCAGCAGATCGGAAGGGAAATACAATGAGCAGTTCTTC CATSRSEGKYNEQFF
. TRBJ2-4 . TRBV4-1 TGCGCCAGCAGCCAAGCCTCCGGGTCTGACCCAAACATTCAGTACTTC CASSQASGSDPNIQYF
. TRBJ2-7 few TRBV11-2 TGTGCCAGCAGCTTAGACTTCCCCCGCCACGAGCAGTACTTC CASSLDFPRHEQYF
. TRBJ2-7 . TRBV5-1 TGCGCCAGCAGCGATGGCTCCTACGAGCAGTACTTC CASSDGSYEQYF